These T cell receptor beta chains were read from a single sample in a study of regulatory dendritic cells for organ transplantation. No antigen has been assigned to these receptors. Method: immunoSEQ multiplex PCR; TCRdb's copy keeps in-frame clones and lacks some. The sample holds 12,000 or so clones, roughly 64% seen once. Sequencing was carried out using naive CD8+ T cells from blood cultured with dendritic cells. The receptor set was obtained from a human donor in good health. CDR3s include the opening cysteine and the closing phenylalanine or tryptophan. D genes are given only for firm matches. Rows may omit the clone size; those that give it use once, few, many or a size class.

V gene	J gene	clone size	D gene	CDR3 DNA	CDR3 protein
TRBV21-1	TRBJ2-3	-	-	TGTGCAATAATGCGGCTAGCGGGGCTAATTAGCACAGATACGCAGTATTTT	CAIMRLAGLISTDTQYF
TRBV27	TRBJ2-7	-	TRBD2	TGTGCCAGCAGTTCGTGGACTAGCGGGGGGGCCTACGAGCAGTACTTC	CASSSWTSGGAYEQYF
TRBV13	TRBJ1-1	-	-	TGTGCCAGCAGCCCGTACAGGGAAACTGAAGCTTTCTTT	CASSPYRETEAFF
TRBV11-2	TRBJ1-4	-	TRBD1	TGTGCCAGCAGCTTGGCAGGGGGACGAGAAAAACTGTTTTTT	CASSLAGGREKLFF
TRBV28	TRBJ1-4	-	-	TGTGCCAGCAGCCTGGACTCGATCAGGGGTAATGAAAAACTGTTTTTT	CASSLDSIRGNEKLFF
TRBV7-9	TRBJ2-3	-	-	TGTGCCAGCAGCTTAACGGGGGGCACAGATACGCAGTATTTT	CASSLTGGTDTQYF
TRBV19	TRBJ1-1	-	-	TGTGCCAGTAGTATGACGGGGAGCGCTGAAGCTTTCTTT	CASSMTGSAEAFF
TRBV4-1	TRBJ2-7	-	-	TGCGCCAGCAGCCAACAGGGTATCTACGAGCAGTACTTC	CASSQQGIYEQYF
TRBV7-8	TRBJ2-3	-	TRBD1	TGTGCCAGCAGCTTAGCAGGACAGGGGCTGAAGAAGGATACGCAGTATTTT	CASSLAGQGLKKDTQYF
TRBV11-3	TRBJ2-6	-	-	TGTGCCAGCTCGAGAGGGAGTCCTTACTCTGGGGCCAACGTCCTGACTTTC	CASSRGSPYSGANVLTF
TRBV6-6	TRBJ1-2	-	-	TGTGCCAGCAGTTACTCGACGGGCTATGGCTACACCTTC	CASSYSTGYGYTF
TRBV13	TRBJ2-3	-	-	TGTGCCAGCAGCCCGAAACAGGGGGGGCCGGGGACAGATACGCAGTATTTT	CASSPKQGGPGTDTQYF
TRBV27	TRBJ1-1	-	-	TGTGCCAGCAGTTTCGGTCGAGGCACTGAAGCTTTCTTT	CASSFGRGTEAFF
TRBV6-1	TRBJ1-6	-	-	TGTGCCAGCATTTGGGGGGGGCTTTCACCCCTCCACTTT	CASIWGGLSPLHF
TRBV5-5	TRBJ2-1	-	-	TGTGCCAGCGTAATGGGGTTTGGGGGAGGTCTCTACAATGAGCAGTTCTTC	CASVMGFGGGLYNEQFF
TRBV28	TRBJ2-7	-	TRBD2	TGTGCCAGCAGTTTCCGTTCCGGGGGGTACGAGCAGTACTTC	CASSFRSGGYEQYF
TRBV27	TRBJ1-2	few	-	TGTGCCAGCAGTTTTACAAGGGGAGGCTATGGCTACACCTTC	CASSFTRGGYGYTF
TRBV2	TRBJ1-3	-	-	TGTGCCAGCAGTGAATTTAAGGGGGGGCAAGCTGGAAACACCATATATTTT	CASSEFKGGQAGNTIYF
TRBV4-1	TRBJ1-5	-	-	TGCGCCAGCAGCCAAGAGGGGGGACCCTATAGCAATCAGCCCCAGCATTTT	CASSQEGGPYSNQPQHF
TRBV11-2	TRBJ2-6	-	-	TGTGCCATCAACTCTGGGGCCAACGTCCTGACTTTC	CAINSGANVLTF
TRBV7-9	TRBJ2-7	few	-	TGTGCCAGCACCGACCAGGGTTTCGAGCAGTACTTC	CASTDQGFEQYF
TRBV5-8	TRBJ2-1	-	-	TGTGCCAGCAGCCCTAGCTCCTACAATGAGCAGTTCTTC	CASSPSSYNEQFF
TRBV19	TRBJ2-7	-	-	TGTGCCAGTAGCAGGGACACAGACTACGAGCAGTACTTC	CASSRDTDYEQYF
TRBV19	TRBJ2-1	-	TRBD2	TGTGCCAGTAGTATGGGACTAGCGGGGAACAATGAGCAGTTCTTC	CASSMGLAGNNEQFF
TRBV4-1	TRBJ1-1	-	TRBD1	TGCGCCAGCAGCCACCCGCCAGGGGGTGTCGACACTGAAGCTTTCTTT	CASSHPPGGVDTEAFF
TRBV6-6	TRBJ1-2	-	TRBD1	TGTGCCAGCAGTTTGGGACAGGCCTATGGCTACACCTTC	CASSLGQAYGYTF
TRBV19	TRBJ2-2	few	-	TGTGCCAGTAGTATAGATCTTGGCCGGGAACGGGAGCTGTTTTTT	CASSIDLGRERELFF
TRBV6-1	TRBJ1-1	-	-	TGTGCCAGCAGTGAAGATACCACGCGCACTGAAGCTTTCTTT	CASSEDTTRTEAFF
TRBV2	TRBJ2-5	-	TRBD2	TGTGCCAGCAGTGACTGGACGGGGGGGCTTGAGACCCAGTACTTC	CASSDWTGGLETQYF